Below, one TCR beta chain is given with its context. Libraries were prepared by immunoSEQ multiplex PCR; TCRdb keeps only in-frame clonotypes and omits some of them. The profile shows 400,000 or so clones, about 91% of them singletons. The record originates from a study of blood T cell repertoires in COVID-19. The overall study: COVID-19 samples collected from the United States, Italy and Spain covered acute and convalescent phases. T cells, B-cell-depleted T cells, or PBMCs provided the cDNA or gDNA that served as material.

V gave up 4 bases and J gave up 5 bases; unmatched junction bases: 7. Looked up from germline, CDR1 is SGHNT and CDR2 is YYREEE (reference sequence). The CDR3 loop spans 15 amino acids. During active infection, Seattle patients enrolled and were then monitored through disease. Material: peripheral blood. The clonotype was recovered from a woman aged 40 to 50 with COVID-19, enrolled during active disease. The V and J genes are TRBV5-4 and TRBJ2-5; 11 bases align to TRBD1. The CDR3 protein is CASSVRTGGLETQYF. The CDR3 bases are TGTGCCAGCAGCGTTCGGACAGGGGGCTTGGAGACCCAGTACTTC.